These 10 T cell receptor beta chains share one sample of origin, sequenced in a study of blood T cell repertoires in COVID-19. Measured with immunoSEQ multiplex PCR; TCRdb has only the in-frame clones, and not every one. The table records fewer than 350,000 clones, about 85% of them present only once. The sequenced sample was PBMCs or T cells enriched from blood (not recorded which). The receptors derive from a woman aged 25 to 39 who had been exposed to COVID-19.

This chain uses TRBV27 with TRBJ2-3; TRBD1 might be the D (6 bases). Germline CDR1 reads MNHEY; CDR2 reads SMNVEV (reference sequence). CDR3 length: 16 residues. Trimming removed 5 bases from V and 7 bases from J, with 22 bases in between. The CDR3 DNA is TGTGCCAGCAGTACTTTCTCCGAATTACAGGGAAATACGCAGTATTTT. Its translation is CASSTFSELQGNTQYF.

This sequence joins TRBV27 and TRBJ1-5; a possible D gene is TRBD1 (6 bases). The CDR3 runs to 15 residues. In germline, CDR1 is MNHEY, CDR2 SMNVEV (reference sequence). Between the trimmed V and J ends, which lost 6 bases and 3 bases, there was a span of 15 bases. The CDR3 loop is CASSLRNRANQPQHF. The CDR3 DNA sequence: TGTGCCAGCAGCTTAAGGAACAGGGCCAATCAGCCCCAGCATTTT.

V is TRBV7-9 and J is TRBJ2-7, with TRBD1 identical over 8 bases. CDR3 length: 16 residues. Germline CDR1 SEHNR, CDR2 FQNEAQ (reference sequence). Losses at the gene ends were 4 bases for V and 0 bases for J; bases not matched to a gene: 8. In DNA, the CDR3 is TGTGCCAGCAGCTATCCGACAGGGGCCAACTCCTACGAGCAGTACTTC. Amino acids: CASSYPTGANSYEQYF.

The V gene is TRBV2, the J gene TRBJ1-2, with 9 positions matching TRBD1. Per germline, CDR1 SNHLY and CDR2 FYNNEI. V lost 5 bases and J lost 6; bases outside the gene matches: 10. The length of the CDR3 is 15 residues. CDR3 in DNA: TGTGCCAGCAGTATAAGGACAGGGGAAAGTGATGGCTACACCTTC. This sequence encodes CASSIRTGESDGYTF.

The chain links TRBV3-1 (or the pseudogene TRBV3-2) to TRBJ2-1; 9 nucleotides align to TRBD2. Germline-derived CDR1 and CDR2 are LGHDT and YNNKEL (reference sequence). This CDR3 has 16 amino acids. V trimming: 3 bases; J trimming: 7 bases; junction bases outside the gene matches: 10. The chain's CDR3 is CASSQDSGSPGNEQFF. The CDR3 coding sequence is TGTGCCAGCAGCCAGGATAGCGGGAGTCCGGGTAATGAGCAGTTCTTC.

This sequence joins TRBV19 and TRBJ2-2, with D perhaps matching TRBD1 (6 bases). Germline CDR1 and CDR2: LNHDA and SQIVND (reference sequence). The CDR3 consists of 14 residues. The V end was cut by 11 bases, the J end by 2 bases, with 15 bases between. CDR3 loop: CAVSRGENTGELFF. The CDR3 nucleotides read TGTGCCGTAAGCAGGGGCGAAAACACCGGGGAGCTGTTTTTT.

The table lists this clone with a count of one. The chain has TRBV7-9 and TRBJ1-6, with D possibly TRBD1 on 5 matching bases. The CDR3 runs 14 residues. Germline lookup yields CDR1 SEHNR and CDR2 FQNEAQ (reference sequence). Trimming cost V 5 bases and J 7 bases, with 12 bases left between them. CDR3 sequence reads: CASSRNGGNSPLHF. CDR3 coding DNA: TGTGCCAGCAGCCGGAACGGGGGGAATTCACCCCTCCACTTT.

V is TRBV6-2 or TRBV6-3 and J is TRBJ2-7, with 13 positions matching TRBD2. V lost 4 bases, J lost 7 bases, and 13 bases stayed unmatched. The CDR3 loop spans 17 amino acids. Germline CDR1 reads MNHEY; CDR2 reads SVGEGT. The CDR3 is CASSFLELAGGPREQYF. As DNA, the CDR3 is TGTGCCAGCAGTTTCTTGGAACTAGCGGGAGGGCCAAGGGAGCAGTACTTC.

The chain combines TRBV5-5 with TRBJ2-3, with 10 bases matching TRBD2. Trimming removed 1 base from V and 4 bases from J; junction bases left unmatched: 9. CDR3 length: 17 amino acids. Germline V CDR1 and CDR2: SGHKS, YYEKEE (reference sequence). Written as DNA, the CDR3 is TGTGCCAGCAGCTTGAGGGCTAGCGGGAGTGGGGCAGATACGCAGTATTTT. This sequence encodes CASSLRASGSGADTQYF.

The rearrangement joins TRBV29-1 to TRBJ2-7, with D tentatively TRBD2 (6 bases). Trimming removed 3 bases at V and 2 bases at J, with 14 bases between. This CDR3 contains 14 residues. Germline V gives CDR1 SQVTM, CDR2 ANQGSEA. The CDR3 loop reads CSVEMGGPTYEQYF. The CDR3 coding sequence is TGCAGCGTTGAGATGGGGGGACCCACCTACGAGCAGTACTTC.